Each of the 26 T cell receptor beta chains below was sequenced from the same sample in a study of blood T cell repertoires in COVID-19. TCRdb's table, derived via immunoSEQ multiplex PCR, lists solely in-frame clones and lacks some. The sample shows 220,000 or so clones, roughly 84% of them seen only once. The sample taken for sequencing was peripheral blood. Receptor source: a woman of 80 years or more with acute or convalescent COVID-19.

This clone occurred once. The chain combines TRBV4-1 with TRBJ2-1; a possible D gene is TRBD2 (7 bases). CDR1 is MGHRA, CDR2 YSYEKL, per germline. The CDR3 runs 15 residues. The germline V and J ends were trimmed by 0 bases and 2 bases, with 8 bases remaining between them. The CDR3 region is CASSQEGGPYNEQFF. The CDR3 DNA is TGCGCCAGCAGCCAAGAGGGGGGGCCCTACAATGAGCAGTTCTTC.

This clone appeared a single time. This chain links TRBV3-1 (or the pseudogene TRBV3-2) with TRBJ2-7; 7 bases fit TRBD2. The CDR3 is 15 residues long. V lost 1 base, J lost 2 bases, and 5 bases stayed unmatched. Germline V gene sequence: CDR1 LGHDT, CDR2 YNNKEL (reference sequence). The CDR3 bases are TGTGCCAGCAGCCAAGGGGGGGGAGGGCCCTACGAGCAGTACTTC. Protein: CASSQGGGGPYEQYF.

This sequence joins TRBV18 and TRBJ2-7; TRBD2 aligns across 9 bases. Germline trimming cut 5 bases from V and 0 bases from J; bases unmatched to any gene: 2. Germline CDR1 KGHSH, CDR2 LQKENI. The CDR3 has 14 amino acids. The DNA of the CDR3 is TGTGCCAGCTCAAAAGCGGGGGGCTCCTACGAGCAGTACTTC. Encoded protein: CASSKAGGSYEQYF.

The chain recombines TRBV3-1 (or the pseudogene TRBV3-2) with TRBJ1-1; TRBD1 is a possible D gene (6 bases). Trimming removed 1 base from V and 7 bases from J, with 10 bases in between. CDR1 is LGHDT, CDR2 YNNKEL, per germline (reference sequence). CDR3 size: 13 residues. The CDR3 DNA follows: TGTGCCAGCAGCCAAGGTACAGGGAGTGAAGCTTTCTTT. This sequence encodes CASSQGTGSEAFF.

The chain recombines TRBV3-1 (or the pseudogene TRBV3-2) with TRBJ1-6; 7 bases fit TRBD1. The CDR3 is 16 residues long. V shed 0 bases, J shed 2 bases, and the junction held 1 base outside the gene matches. From germline, CDR1 is LGHDT and CDR2 YNNKEL (reference sequence). The CDR3 sequence: CASSQDRGTYNSPLHF. The CDR3 bases are TGTGCCAGCAGCCAAGACAGGGGGACCTATAATTCACCCCTCCACTTT.

The chain joins TRBV5-4 to TRBJ1-1; D is unclear. The CDR3 has 14 amino acids. The germline CDR1 and CDR2 sequences are SGHNT and YYREEE (reference sequence). Trimming took off 3 bases at V and 0 bases at J, with 9 bases between the two ends. This CDR3 reads CASSSPQMNTEAFF. Written as DNA, the CDR3 is TGTGCCAGCAGCTCCCCCCAGATGAACACTGAAGCTTTCTTT.

This clone was observed a few times. The chain carries TRBV2 and TRBJ2-7; possibly TRBD2 for D (6 bases). The CDR3 has 11 residues. The ends were cut back, 8 bases at V and 2 bases at J, with 7 bases in the middle. Germline V gene lookup returns CDR1 SNHLY and CDR2 FYNNEI. The CDR3 nucleotides are TGTGCCAGCGGGAGGACCTACGAGCAGTACTTC. Its protein is CASGRTYEQYF.

This clone appeared a few times. This chain connects TRBV6-2 or TRBV6-3 to TRBJ1-1; TRBD1 might be the D (5 bases). CDR1 and CDR2 (germline): MNHEY, SVGEGT. V was pared by 0 bases and J by 4 bases, with 12 bases between. The CDR3 is made up of 15 amino acids. The CDR3 DNA reads TGTGCCAGCAGTTACTCGCCGGGGGGGAGCACTGAAGCTTTCTTT. Protein product: CASSYSPGGSTEAFF.

This chain links TRBV18 with TRBJ2-3, with TRBD1 matching over 7 bases. The junction had 13 bases not matched to a gene; V was cut back by 4 bases and J by 0 bases. This CDR3 comprises 18 residues. CDR1 KGHSH and CDR2 LQKENI come from the germline V gene. Written as DNA, the CDR3 is TGTGCCAGCTCACGAATAACCAGGACAGGTGCTAGCACAGATACGCAGTATTTT. Amino acids: CASSRITRTGASTDTQYF. Looking up the rest from reference TRBV18 and TRBJ2-3 gives the full variable domain: NAGVMQNPRHLVRRRGQEARLRCSPMKGHSHVYWYRQLPEEGLKFMVYLQKENIIDESGMPKERFSAEFPKEGPSILRIQQVVRGDSAAYFCASSRITRTGASTDTQYFGPGTRLTVL.

The rearrangement links TRBV5-4 to TRBJ1-2, with D possibly TRBD1 on 6 matching bases. CDR3 length: 13 amino acids. Looked up from germline, CDR1 is SGHNT and CDR2 is YYREEE (reference sequence). Between the trimmed V and J ends, which lost 0 bases and 8 bases, there was a span of 11 bases. The CDR3 region is CASSLAGVEGYTF. CDR3 DNA sequence: TGTGCCAGCAGCTTGGCAGGGGTGGAGGGCTACACCTTC.

The chain uses TRBV25-1 and TRBJ1-1, with D maybe TRBD1 (6 bases). The CDR3 spans 16 residues. V lost 1 base, J lost 0 bases, and 12 bases lay in between. Germline V gene lookup returns CDR1 MGHDK and CDR2 SYGVNS. CDR3 protein: CASSEFAGALNTEAFF. In nucleotides, the CDR3 is TGTGCCAGCAGTGAATTTGCAGGGGCCTTGAACACTGAAGCTTTCTTT.

The V and J genes are TRBV6-5 and TRBJ1-2, with D maybe TRBD1 (5 bases). Trimming shortened V by 2 bases and J by 2 bases, and 12 bases separated the two germline ends. The CDR3 has 15 residues. Germline CDR1 MNHEY, CDR2 SVGAGI. Here the CDR3 DNA reads TGTGCCAGCAGTTACGGGGCCGGGGGGAACTATGGCTACACCTTC. Residues: CASSYGAGGNYGYTF.

This rearrangement joins TRBV28 to TRBJ1-1; possibly TRBD1 for D (6 bases). Trimming took off 4 bases at V and 10 bases at J, with 22 bases between the two ends. The CDR3 has 15 residues. From germline, CDR1 is MDHEN and CDR2 SYDVKM. CDR3 loop: CASSSPGDPNLAAFF. In DNA form, the CDR3 reads TGTGCCAGCAGTTCCCCAGGGGACCCCAACCTGGCAGCTTTCTTT. Using reference TRBV28 and TRBJ1-1 for the parts outside the CDR3, the full variable domain is DVKVTQSSRYLVKRTGEKVFLECVQDMDHENMFWYRQDPGLGLRLIYFSYDVKMKEKGDIPEGYSVSREKKERFSLILESASTNQTSMYLCASSSPGDPNLAAFFGQGTRLTVV.

The chain links TRBV19 to TRBJ2-5, with TRBD2 identical over 10 bases. Looked up from germline, CDR1 is LNHDA and CDR2 is SQIVND (reference sequence). V dropped 5 bases and J dropped 5; count of bases not matched to a gene: 11. The CDR3 runs 16 residues. CDR3 bases: TGTGCCAGTAGTCTCAGCGGGGGGGGTCTTCCTGAGACCCAGTACTTC. The encoded protein is CASSLSGGGLPETQYF.

This rearrangement joins TRBV5-4 to TRBJ1-4; D perhaps matches TRBD1 (6 bases). The V gene's germline CDR1 is SGHNT and CDR2 YYREEE (reference sequence). CDR3 size: 16 residues. V lost 0 bases and J lost 2, with 11 bases in between. CDR3 in amino acids: CASSLEGGSTNEKLFF. CDR3 DNA sequence: TGTGCCAGCAGCTTGGAAGGGGGTTCGACTAATGAAAAACTGTTTTTT. Full variable domain (remainder filled in from reference TRBV5-4 and TRBJ1-4): ETGVTQSPTHLIKTRGQQVTLRCSSQSGHNTVSWYQQALGQGPQFIFQYYREEENGRGNFPPRFSGLQFPNYSSELNVNALELDDSALYLCASSLEGGSTNEKLFFGSGTQLSVL.

CDR3 sequence: CASTPGGAQNEKLFF. In nucleotides, the CDR3 is TGTGCCAGCACCCCGGGAGGGGCCCAGAATGAAAAACTGTTTTTT. The gene calls are TRBV7-2 and TRBJ1-4, with a tentative D call TRBD1 (5 bases). The CDR3 contains 15 residues. Germline assignment: CDR1 SGHTA and CDR2 FQGNSA. The V and J ends lost 7 bases and 5 bases respectively, with 17 bases between them.

The chain recombines TRBV6-5 with TRBJ2-2, with D possibly being TRBD1 (5 bases). This CDR3 is 15 amino acids long. Trimming removed 8 bases at V and 2 bases at J, with 15 bases between. Germline CDR1 is MNHEY and CDR2 is SVGAGI. In DNA form, the CDR3 reads TGTGCCAGCCACAAGGGGCTGATCAACACCGGGGAGCTGTTTTTT. It translates to CASHKGLINTGELFF.

The chain employs TRBV19 and TRBJ2-6, with D unclear. CDR1 and CDR2 from the germline V gene are LNHDA and SQIVND (reference sequence). The length of the CDR3 is 15 residues. With 1 base removed from V and 0 bases from J, the gap between germline ends came to 4 bases. CDR3 DNA sequence: TGTGCCAGTAGTATAGCCATCTCTGGGGCCAACGTCCTGACTTTC. It translates to CASSIAISGANVLTF.

The rearrangement joins TRBV20-1 to TRBJ2-7; no reliable D call. The CDR3 spans 11 residues. CDR1 and CDR2 from the germline V gene are DFQATT and SNEGSKA (reference sequence). V dropped 6 bases and J dropped 4 bases, with 10 bases sitting between them. The DNA of the CDR3 is TGCAGTGCATGGTTGCGGTACGAGCAGTACTTC. Translated: CSAWLRYEQYF.

In this sample, this clone turned up a few times. J is TRBJ1-4 and V is TRBV11-2, with D unclear. The V end was cut by 5 bases, the J end by 7 bases, with 17 bases between. This CDR3 has 15 amino acids. CDR1 and CDR2 (germline): SGHAT, FQNNGV. CDR3 in DNA: TGTGCCAGCAGCCGCCTGTTCGGGAGGGCTGAAAAACTGTTTTTT. Translation gives CASSRLFGRAEKLFF.

V is TRBV5-1 and J is TRBJ2-7, with D hard to call. Germline-derived CDR1 and CDR2 are SGHRS and YFSETQ. The CDR3 has 13 amino acids. The germline V and J ends were trimmed by 0 bases and 0 bases, with 4 bases remaining between them. CDR3 residues: CASSLGSSYEQYF. The CDR3, as DNA: TGCGCCAGCAGCTTGGGCAGCTCCTACGAGCAGTACTTC.

The V call is TRBV7-9, the J call TRBJ1-2; unclear D gene. The CDR3 loop spans 14 amino acids. Germline values: CDR1 SEHNR, CDR2 FQNEAQ (reference sequence). Trimming left V 2 bases short and J 0 bases short, with 7 bases between. CDR3 amino acids: CASSLLLSNYGYTF. In DNA, the CDR3 is TGTGCCAGCAGCTTATTGCTATCTAACTATGGCTACACCTTC.

The chain joins TRBV5-4 to TRBJ2-3, with a weak D call TRBD2 (6 bases). V shed 4 bases and J shed 5 bases, with 20 bases lying between them. This CDR3 has 16 residues. Germline CDR1 SGHNT, CDR2 YYREEE (reference sequence). The CDR3 DNA follows: TGTGCCAGCAGCCCCAGACCCCCGGGGGAGGTAGATACGCAGTATTTT. Translating gives CASSPRPPGEVDTQYF. The variable domain in full, completed from reference TRBV5-4 and TRBJ2-3, reads ETGVTQSPTHLIKTRGQQVTLRCSSQSGHNTVSWYQQALGQGPQFIFQYYREEENGRGNFPPRFSGLQFPNYSSELNVNALELDDSALYLCASSPRPPGEVDTQYFGPGTRLTVL.

CDR3 region: CASSLGQVSYNEQFF. CDR3 nucleotide sequence: TGTGCCAGCAGCTTAGGGCAGGTCTCCTACAATGAGCAGTTCTTC. The chain links TRBV7-3 to TRBJ2-1; D gene unclear. In germline, CDR1 is SGHTA, CDR2 FQGTGA. The CDR3 covers 15 residues. V shed 2 bases and J shed 0 bases, with 8 bases lying between them.

The chain has TRBV2 and TRBJ1-6; 8 nucleotides match TRBD1. V lost 4 bases to trimming and J lost 7 bases; unmatched junction nucleotides: 3. Looked up from germline, CDR1 is SNHLY and CDR2 is FYNNEI. The CDR3 spans 14 residues. The CDR3 here is CASSGRDRNSPLHF. The CDR3 DNA follows: TGTGCCAGCAGTGGCCGGGACAGGAATTCACCCCTCCACTTT.

This clone was seen just once. The chain couples TRBV12-3 or TRBV12-4 to TRBJ2-2; tentatively, D is TRBD1 (6 bases). Trimming removed 5 bases at V and 8 bases at J, with 12 bases between. The length of the CDR3 is 13 residues. CDR3 bases: TGTGCCAGCAGTCGGCCTGGGACAGGGGAGCTGTTTTTT. It specifies CASSRPGTGELFF.